This T cell receptor beta chain was identified in a study of lung T cells in sarcoidosis with Löfgren's syndrome. About the study: Sarcoidosis features CD4+ T cell accumulation in bronchoalveolar lavage fluid.

Relative to its sample, this clonotype is medium-sized. Its antigen is not known. In TCRdb, the reads were re-called with MiXCR into one record per CDR3 protein. The profile covers about 2,500 distinct CDR3 sequences, with less than 30% appearing a single time and about 9.5% taken by the ten largest. The CDR3 spans 15 residues. Germline V CDR1 and CDR2: MGHRA, YSYEKL. The ends were cut back, 4 bases at V and 0 bases at J, with 11 bases in the middle. Whole-study results and caveats: Shared TRAV12-1 and TRBV2 CDR3 motifs were reported across several patients. Paired TRAV12-1/TRBV2 TCRs showed CDR3 homology and preferential pairing. Versus controls, Löfgren's syndrome patients reportedly showed TRAV12-1 and TRBV2 as most expanded.

The sequenced sample consisted of CD4+ T cells from PBMCs. This clonotype was obtained from a human donor with sarcoidosis (Löfgren's syndrome or another form), or a control subject (not recorded which). V usage is TRBV4-1 and J usage is TRBJ2-3; either TRBD1 or TRBD2 may supply D (5 bases each). The CDR3 reads CASSPWGFSTDTQYF. The CDR3 DNA reads TGCGCCAGCAGCCCGTGGGGGTTTAGCACAGATACGCAGTATTTT.